These 25 T cell receptor beta chains were all obtained from the same sample, sequenced in a study of CXCR3-negative and CXCR3-positive naive CD8 T cells. UMI-labeled 5' RACE yielded the TRB cDNA libraries. No DNA is given; TCRdb re-called the 5' RACE reads and lists each CDR3 protein once. In total, the table holds about 46,000 distinct CDR3 sequences. The sequenced sample was naive CXCR3- CD8+ T cells from blood. The subset here: CD45RO-CCR7+CD27+CD95- naive CD8+ T cells lacking CXCR3 (TNR3-). These receptors were taken from a human donor in good health. Some clones in this sample may be carry-over from other donors' samples.

The CDR3 loop reads CASSFGTGPYEQYF. The chain has TRBV7-2 and TRBJ2-7; the TCRdb D gene call, TRBD1, has no DNA to confirm it. CDR1 is SGHTA, CDR2 FQGNSA, per germline. The CDR3 loop spans 14 amino acids.

The chain couples TRBV28 to TRBJ2-3; with no DNA, the TCRdb D assignment of TRBD2 cannot be verified. From germline, CDR1 is MDHEN and CDR2 SYDVKM. The CDR3 is 18 residues long. CDR3 residues: CASSLPWRLAGSTDTQYF.

The chain carries TRBV7-9 and TRBJ1-3. The CDR3 totals 15 residues. Germline CDR1 reads SEHNR; CDR2 reads FQNEAQ (reference sequence). The CDR3: CASSPIQGPGNTIYF. Complete variable domain (other parts from reference TRBV7-9 and TRBJ1-3): DTGVSQNPRHKITKRGQNVTFRCDPISEHNRLYWYRQTLGQGPEFLTYFQNEAQLEKSRLLSDRFSAERPKGSFSTLEIQRTEQGDSAMYLCASSPIQGPGNTIYFGEGSWLTVV.

The chain has TRBV19 and TRBJ2-3; lacking DNA, the TRBD2 call made by TCRdb goes unchecked. There are 15 residues in the CDR3. Germline assignment: CDR1 LNHDA and CDR2 SQIVND (reference sequence). CDR3 loop: CASSIDPKGVDTQYF.

The J gene is TRBJ2-7, the V gene TRBV12-3 or TRBV12-4. This CDR3 has 13 residues. The chain's CDR3 is CASSFYSPYEQYF.

The J gene is TRBJ2-7, the V gene TRBV28; with no DNA, the TCRdb D assignment of TRBD1 cannot be verified. Germline CDR1 is MDHEN and CDR2 is SYDVKM. The CDR3 runs to 14 residues. CDR3: CASSAPRDSYEQHF.

Judged by frequency, this clonotype is medium-sized. The chain combines TRBV7-9 with TRBJ2-7. Per germline, CDR1 SEHNR and CDR2 FQNEAQ (reference sequence). This CDR3 is built from 12 residues. CDR3 amino acids: CASSLAGSEQYF.

V and J are TRBV9 and TRBJ2-3. CDR3 size: 14 residues. Germline V lookup: CDR1 SGDLS, CDR2 YYNGEE. CDR3 amino acids: CASSVGSRTDTQYF.

The CDR3 reads CSVEDGQGKDF. The rearrangement joins TRBV29-1 to TRBJ2-7. The CDR3 is made up of 11 amino acids. Germline V gives CDR1 SQVTM, CDR2 ANQGSEA.

The rearrangement uses TRBV28 and TRBJ1-2; TCRdb proposes TRBD1, but this gene call is untestable without DNA. This CDR3 has 14 residues. Germline loops: CDR1 MDHEN, CDR2 SYDVKM. This CDR3 reads CATPRDRGPYGYTF.

The chain carries TRBV28 and TRBJ2-7; without DNA, the TCRdb call of TRBD1 cannot be checked. Germline CDR1 is MDHEN and CDR2 is SYDVKM. There are 12 residues in the CDR3. CDR3: CASSPRGLEQYF.

The chain combines TRBV6-2 or TRBV6-3 with TRBJ2-2; TCRdb's D call of TRBD1 is untestable without DNA. The CDR3 sequence is 14 residues long. Germline loops: CDR1 MNHEY, CDR2 SVGEGT. The CDR3 loop is CASTPKGEAGELFF.

The chain uses TRBV3-1 and TRBJ2-5; TCRdb returns TRBD1, unconfirmable since there is no DNA. Germline V gene data show CDR1 as LGHDT and CDR2 as YNNKEL (reference sequence). The length of the CDR3 is 14 residues. This CDR3 is CASSRQQGEETQYF.

This sequence joins TRBV23-1 and TRBJ2-7; TCRdb calls TRBD1, which cannot be checked without DNA. TRBV23-1 belongs to the ORF category, with a function that is uncertain. The length of the CDR3 is 15 residues. The CDR3 loop reads CASSNRDREIYEQYF.

The chain combines TRBV28 with TRBJ1-5; TCRdb names TRBD1, which stays unverified in the absence of DNA. This CDR3 comprises 17 residues. CDR1 is MDHEN and CDR2 is SYDVKM in the germline V gene. The CDR3 sequence is CASTRTGYVFGDQPQHF.

The chain couples TRBV29-1 to TRBJ2-1; TCRdb's assignment of TRBD1 cannot be checked, as there is no DNA. Germline V gives CDR1 SQVTM, CDR2 ANQGSEA. This CDR3 region has 11 residues. The CDR3 loop is CSTGSYNEQFF.

The chain recombines TRBV28 with TRBJ1-1; TCRdb selects TRBD1, and the lack of DNA leaves this call unchecked. There are 17 residues in the CDR3. Germline loops: CDR1 MDHEN, CDR2 SYDVKM. CDR3 in amino acids: CASSFRDRGPLNTEAFF. Using reference TRBV28 and TRBJ1-1 for the parts outside the CDR3, the full variable domain is DVKVTQSSRYLVKRTGEKVFLECVQDMDHENMFWYRQDPGLGLRLIYFSYDVKMKEKGDIPEGYSVSREKKERFSLILESASTNQTSMYLCASSFRDRGPLNTEAFFGQGTRLTVV.

The genes are TRBV25-1 and TRBJ1-4; TCRdb gives TRBD1 as the D gene, but with no DNA this cannot be confirmed. The CDR3 is 14 amino acids. CDR1 MGHDK and CDR2 SYGVNS come from the germline V gene. The CDR3 here is CASSTGTGGEKLFF.

The CDR3 sequence is CASSPNRDDTQYF. The chain has TRBV19 and TRBJ2-3; there is no DNA to check the TCRdb D call of TRBD1. Germline V gene lookup returns CDR1 LNHDA and CDR2 SQIVND (reference sequence). The CDR3 consists of 13 residues. Variable domain in full (rest from reference TRBV19 and TRBJ2-3): DGGITQSPKYLFRKEGQNVTLSCEQNLNHDAMYWYRQDPGQGLRLIYYSQIVNDFQKGDIAEGYSVSREKKESFPLTVTSAQKNPTAFYLCASSPNRDDTQYFGPGTRLTVL.

V usage is TRBV9 and J usage is TRBJ1-2; the D gene TCRdb calls, TRBD1, cannot be checked with no DNA. Per the germline V gene, CDR1 is SGDLS and CDR2 is YYNGEE. The CDR3 runs to 16 residues. The CDR3 sequence: CASSVEGTGSAYGYTF.

This sequence joins TRBV6-2 or TRBV6-3 and TRBJ2-1; with no DNA, the TCRdb D assignment of TRBD2 cannot be verified. Germline assignment: CDR1 MNHEY and CDR2 SVGEGT. The CDR3 has 19 residues. The CDR3 reads CASSYSILPRTSGGPAEFF.

V gene TRBV20-1 combines with J gene TRBJ2-1; TCRdb lists TRBD1, though no DNA is available to test this call. Germline values: CDR1 DFQATT, CDR2 SNEGSKA (reference sequence). This CDR3 has 15 residues. CDR3 sequence reads: CSARDPGAAYNEQFF.

The chain uses TRBV20-1 and TRBJ2-1. Germline V gene sequence: CDR1 DFQATT, CDR2 SNEGSKA (reference sequence). The CDR3 is 14 amino acids. This chain's CDR3 is CSARGQEFHNEQFF.

The chain is built from TRBV6-4 and TRBJ2-1; TCRdb's D call, TRBD2, is unchecked because there is no DNA. There are 16 residues in the CDR3. Germline V gives CDR1 MRHNA, CDR2 SNTAGT. This CDR3 reads CASSDSGGGAYNEQFF.

The chain carries TRBV9 and TRBJ2-1; TCRdb gives TRBD1 as the D gene, but with no DNA this cannot be confirmed. The CDR3 has 15 amino acids. Germline lookup yields CDR1 SGDLS and CDR2 YYNGEE. This CDR3 is CASSGTGAPYNEQFF. The complete variable domain, with remaining parts taken from reference TRBV9 and TRBJ2-1, reads DSGVTQTPKHLITATGQRVTLRCSPRSGDLSVYWYQQSLDQGLQFLIQYYNGEERAKGNILERFSAQQFPDLHSELNLSSLELGDSALYFCASSGTGAPYNEQFFGPGTRLTVL.